This TCR beta chain is drawn from a study of radiotherapy plus CTLA-4 blockade in lung cancer. Study results and caveats: Once radiotherapy plus ipilimumab had been given, TCR clones derived from tumor expanded in blood.

In its sample, this clone was seen a few times. The antigen remains undetermined. Some clones are missing from TCRdb's copy, which holds only in-frame ones; the method was immunoSEQ multiplex PCR. This sample has 40,000 or so clones, with roughly 60% found just once. V lost 2 bases to trimming and J lost 5 bases; unmatched junction nucleotides: 14. The CDR3 contains 18 residues. CDR1 and CDR2 (germline): SGHRS, YFSETQ. It was focal radiation plus CTLA-4 blockade with ipilimumab that patients with chemo-refractory metastatic non-small-cell lung cancer received. The origin of this receptor is a human donor with non-small cell lung cancer who had a partial response to radiotherapy plus ipilimumab. The chain carries TRBV5-1 and TRBJ2-5; 11 bases are shared with TRBD2. The sequencing here drew on peripheral blood, taken from a patient treated with radiotherapy plus ipilimumab. CDR3 nucleotides: TGCGCCAGCAGCTTACTAGCGGGAGACGGGGTTGGTCGGGAGACCCAGTACTTC. It is translated as CASSLLAGDGVGRETQYF.